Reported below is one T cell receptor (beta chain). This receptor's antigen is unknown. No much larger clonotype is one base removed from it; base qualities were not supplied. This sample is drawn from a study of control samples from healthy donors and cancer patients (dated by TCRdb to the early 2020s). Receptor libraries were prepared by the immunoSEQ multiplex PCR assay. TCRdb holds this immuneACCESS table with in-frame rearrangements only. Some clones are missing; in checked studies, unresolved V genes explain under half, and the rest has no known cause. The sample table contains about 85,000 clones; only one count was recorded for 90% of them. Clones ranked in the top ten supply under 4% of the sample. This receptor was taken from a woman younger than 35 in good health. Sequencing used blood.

The sequence in DNA is TGTGCCAGCAGTTACGTACAGGGCCCCAGCGAGCAGTACTTC. Translated, this gives CASSYVQGPSEQYF. The rearranged chain carries TRBV6-2 or TRBV6-3 and TRBJ2-7, with TRBD1 as a weak D call on 6 bases. CDR1 is given as MNHEY and CDR2 as SVGEGT, both from the germline V gene. The CDR3 contains 14 residues, cysteine and phenylalanine counted. Only the CDR3 part of the read is kept: 42 bases, read in frame from the first base. Deletion took 2 bases off V and 6 bases off J, with a span of 14 bases between the germline ends.